This TCR beta chain was observed in a study of blood T cell repertoires in COVID-19. Study at large: COVID-19 samples from acute and convalescent phases originated in the United States, Italy and Spain. Sample material is recorded as cDNA or gDNA derived from T cells, B-cell-depleted T cells, or PBMCs.

Original processing methods: Researchers report that nucleated cell counts were estimated from reference gene primer amplification. Data came from immunoSEQ multiplex PCR; TCRdb stores just in-frame clones and leaves some out. The DNA gave D and trimming, while V, J and clone size come from that table. Of some 250,000 clones detected, around 90% appear once; the ten largest clones hold roughly 7%. This clone was seen once. CDR1 is LNHDA and CDR2 is SQIVND in the germline V gene (reference sequence). Trimming removed 3 bases from V and 4 bases from J, with 12 bases in between. The CDR3 runs to 15 residues.

The rearrangement uses TRBV19 and TRBJ1-4; possibly TRBD1 for D (6 bases). The TCR was taken from a man between 60 and 75 years old who had recovered from COVID-19. The sequencing sample was made of peripheral blood. CDR3 nucleotide sequence: TGTGCCAGTAGTATCGGGGGGCATATTAATGAAAAACTGTTTTTT. Its translation: CASSIGGHINEKLFF.